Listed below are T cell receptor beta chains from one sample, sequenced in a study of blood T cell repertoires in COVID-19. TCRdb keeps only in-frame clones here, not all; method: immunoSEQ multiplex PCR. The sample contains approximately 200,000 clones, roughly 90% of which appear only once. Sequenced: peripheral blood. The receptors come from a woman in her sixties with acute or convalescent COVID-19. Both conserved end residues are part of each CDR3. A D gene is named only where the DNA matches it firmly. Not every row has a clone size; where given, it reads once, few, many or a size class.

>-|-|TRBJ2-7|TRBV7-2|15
CASSLETGPSYEQYF
TGTGCCAGCAGCTTAGAGACAGGCCCTTCCTACGAGCAGTACTTC
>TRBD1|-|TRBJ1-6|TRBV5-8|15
CASSRGQGYTSPLHF
TGTGCCAGCAGCAGAGGACAGGGGTACACTTCACCCCTCCACTTT
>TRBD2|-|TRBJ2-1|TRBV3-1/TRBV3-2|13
CASTEGGNNEQFF
TGTGCCAGCACCGAGGGAGGGAACAATGAGCAGTTCTTC
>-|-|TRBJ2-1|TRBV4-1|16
CASSHESLLLYNEQFF
TGCGCCAGCAGCCATGAGAGTTTGCTCCTTTACAATGAGCAGTTCTTC
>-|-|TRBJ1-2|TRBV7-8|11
CASSLRVGYTF
TGTGCCAGCAGCTTACGGGTTGGCTACACCTTC
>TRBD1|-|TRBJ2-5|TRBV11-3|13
CASSIGGYGTQYF
TGTGCCAGCAGCATAGGGGGCTACGGGACCCAGTACTTC
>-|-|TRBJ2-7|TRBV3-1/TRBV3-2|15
CASSHGLPSSYEQYF
TGTGCCAGCAGCCATGGACTCCCGAGCTCCTACGAGCAGTACTTC
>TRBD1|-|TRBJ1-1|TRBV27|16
CASSARQGFMNTEAFF
TGTGCCAGCAGTGCCAGACAGGGATTCATGAACACTGAAGCTTTCTTT
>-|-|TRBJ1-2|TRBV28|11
CASSLRFGYTF
TGTGCCAGCAGTTTGAGGTTTGGCTACACCTTC
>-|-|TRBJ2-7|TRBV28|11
CASSLRSEQYF
TGTGCCAGCAGCCTTCGGTCCGAGCAGTACTTC
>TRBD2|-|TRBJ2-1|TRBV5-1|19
CASSLGPSGGASRFNEQFF
TGCGCCAGCAGCTTGGGGCCTAGCGGGGGGGCCAGTCGATTCAATGAGCAGTTCTTC
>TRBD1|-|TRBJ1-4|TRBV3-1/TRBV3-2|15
CASSQDRGTNEKLFF
TGTGCCAGCAGCCAGGACAGGGGAACAAATGAAAAACTGTTTTTT
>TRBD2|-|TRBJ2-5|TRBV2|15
CASRWTSGSFETQYF
TGTGCCAGCAGGTGGACTAGCGGGAGCTTCGAGACCCAGTACTTC
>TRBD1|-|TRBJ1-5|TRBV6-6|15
CASKDRVTYNQPQHF
TGTGCCAGCAAGGACAGGGTGACGTACAATCAGCCCCAGCATTTT
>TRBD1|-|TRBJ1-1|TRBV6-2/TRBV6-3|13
CASSDRARAEAFF
TGTGCCAGCAGCGACAGGGCTAGGGCTGAAGCTTTCTTT
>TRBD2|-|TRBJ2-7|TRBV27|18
CASSGKTSGRSVIGEQYF
TGTGCCAGCAGTGGTAAGACTAGCGGGAGGTCCGTTATAGGGGAGCAGTACTTC
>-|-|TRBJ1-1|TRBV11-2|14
CASSIQEGGTEAFF
TGTGCCAGCAGCATCCAAGAGGGAGGCACTGAAGCTTTCTTT
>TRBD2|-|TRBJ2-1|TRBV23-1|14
CARSWDYSYNEQFF
TGCGCCAGGTCGTGGGACTACTCGTACAATGAGCAGTTCTTC
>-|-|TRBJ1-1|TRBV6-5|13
CASNSPVGTEAFF
TGTGCCAGCAATTCGCCGGTCGGGACTGAAGCTTTCTTT
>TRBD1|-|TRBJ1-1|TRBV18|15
CASSPGQGLNTEAFF
TGTGCCAGCTCTCCCGGACAGGGCCTGAACACTGAAGCTTTCTTT
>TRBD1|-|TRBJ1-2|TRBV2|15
CASSERRQGAQGYTF
TGTGCCAGCAGTGAAAGACGTCAGGGGGCGCAAGGCTACACCTTC
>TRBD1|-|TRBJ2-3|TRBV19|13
CASSAGTGNTQYF
TGTGCCAGTAGCGCCGGGACAGGGAATACGCAGTATTTT
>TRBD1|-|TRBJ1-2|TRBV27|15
CASSFWRQGLVGYTF
TGTGCCAGCAGTTTCTGGAGACAGGGCCTAGTTGGCTACACCTTC
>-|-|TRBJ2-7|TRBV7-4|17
CASSPNRHRTRLWEQYF
TGTGCCAGCAGCCCTAATCGACATAGGACTCGCTTGTGGGAGCAGTACTTC
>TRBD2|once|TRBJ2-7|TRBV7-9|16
CASSYGLAGTTYEQYF
TGTGCCAGCAGCTATGGACTAGCAGGGACGACCTACGAGCAGTACTTC
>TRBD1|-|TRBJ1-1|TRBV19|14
CASRFGTANTEAFF
TGTGCCAGTAGATTCGGGACAGCCAACACTGAAGCTTTCTTT
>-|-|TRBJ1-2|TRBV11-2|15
CASSLTITGFYGYTF
TGTGCCAGCAGCCTCACCATCACAGGGTTCTATGGCTACACCTTC
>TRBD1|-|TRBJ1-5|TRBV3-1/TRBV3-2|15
CASSQDSRGAQPQHF
TGTGCCAGCAGCCAAGATAGCAGGGGGGCCCAGCCCCAGCATTTT
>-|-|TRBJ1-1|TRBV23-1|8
CASKQDFF
TGCGCCAGCAAGCAGGATTTCTTT
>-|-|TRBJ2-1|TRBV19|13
CASSGQTYNEQFF
TGTGCCAGTAGCGGACAGACTTACAATGAGCAGTTCTTC
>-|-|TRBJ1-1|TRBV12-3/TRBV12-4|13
CASRLYRNTEAFF
TGTGCCAGCAGACTATATAGAAACACTGAAGCTTTCTTT
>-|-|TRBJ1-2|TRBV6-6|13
CASIPGAYYGYTF
TGTGCCAGCATCCCTGGGGCTTACTATGGCTACACCTTC
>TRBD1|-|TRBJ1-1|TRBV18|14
CASSPTTGGREAFF
TGTGCCAGCTCACCAACGACAGGGGGCCGTGAAGCTTTCTTT
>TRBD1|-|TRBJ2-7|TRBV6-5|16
CASSYSQGGTQYEQYF
TGTGCCAGCAGTTACTCACAGGGGGGAACTCAGTACGAGCAGTACTTC
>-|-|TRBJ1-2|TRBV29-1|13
CSVGFRATYGYTF
TGCAGCGTTGGTTTCAGGGCCACGTATGGCTACACCTTC
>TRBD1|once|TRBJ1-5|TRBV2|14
CASRRTGINQPQHF
TGTGCCAGCAGGAGGACAGGGATTAACCAGCCCCAGCATTTT
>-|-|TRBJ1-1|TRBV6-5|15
CASSSRPGVNTEAFF
TGTGCCAGCAGTTCACGTCCCGGGGTGAACACTGAAGCTTTCTTT
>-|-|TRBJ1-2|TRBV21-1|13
CASSKARDYGYTF
TGTGCCAGCAGCAAAGCGAGGGACTATGGCTACACCTTC
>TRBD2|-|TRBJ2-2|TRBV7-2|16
CASSPRLGAGTGELFF
TGTGCCAGCAGCCCCAGGTTAGGAGCGGGGACCGGGGAGCTGTTTTTT
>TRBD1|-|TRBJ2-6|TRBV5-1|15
CASSQQGAGANVLTF
TGCGCCAGCAGCCAACAGGGGGCTGGGGCCAACGTCCTGACTTTC
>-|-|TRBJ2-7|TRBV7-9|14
CASSLDHSTHEQYF
TGTGCCAGCAGCTTAGACCACTCTACCCACGAGCAGTACTTC
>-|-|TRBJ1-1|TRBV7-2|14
CASSSHVSRGEAFF
TGTGCCAGCAGCTCCCACGTGTCGAGGGGGGAAGCTTTCTTT
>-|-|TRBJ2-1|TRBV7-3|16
CASSLFSGLTYNEQFF
TGTGCCAGCAGCTTATTTAGCGGACTTACCTACAATGAGCAGTTCTTC
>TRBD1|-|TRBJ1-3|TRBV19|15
CASTVDRGPGNTIYF
TGTGCCAGCACTGTTGACAGGGGGCCTGGAAACACCATATATTTT
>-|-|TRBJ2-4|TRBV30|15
CAWSAGLLAKNIQYF
TGTGCCTGGAGTGCAGGGCTACTAGCCAAAAACATTCAGTACTTC
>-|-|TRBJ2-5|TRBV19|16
CASSIGGGSHQETQYF
TGTGCCAGTAGTATAGGAGGCGGCTCGCACCAAGAGACCCAGTACTTC
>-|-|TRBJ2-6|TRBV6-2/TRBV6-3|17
CASSYSGLISGANVLTF
TGTGCCAGCAGTTACTCGGGCCTCATATCTGGGGCCAACGTCCTGACTTTC
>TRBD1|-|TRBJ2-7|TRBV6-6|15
CASSTQGAASYEQYF
TGTGCCAGCAGTACACAGGGGGCGGCCTCCTACGAGCAGTACTTC
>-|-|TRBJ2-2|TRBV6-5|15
CASSGNLANTGELFF
TGTGCCAGCAGCGGGAATTTAGCGAACACCGGGGAGCTGTTTTTT